This T cell receptor (beta chain) was sequenced for a study of identical twins. General study points: Conclusions were drawn cross-sectionally by statistical analysis, without following the same donors.

V was cut by 3 bases and J by 5 bases, with 16 bases left in between. The CDR3 has 15 amino acids. Germline V CDR1 and CDR2: MGHRA, YSYEKL. There are a few counts of this clonotype. Its antigen is still unknown. A universal primer site was created by template switching, with the cDNA bearing unique molecular identifiers. TCRdb re-derived calls from the 5' RACE reads in MiXCR, one entry per CDR3 protein. The sample holds around 1.7 million distinct CDR3 sequences, 25% to 35% seen once. The TCR comes from a newborn girl in good health. The source material was cord blood. The rearrangement uses TRBV4-1 and TRBJ1-2; D is possibly TRBD1 (6 bases). The CDR3 bases are TGCGCCAGCAGCCAGCTCCCTGCGGGGGCTTATGGCTACACCTTC. Its protein is CASSQLPAGAYGYTF.